This TCR beta chain comes out of a study of blood T cell repertoires in COVID-19. Overall study context: The United States, Italy and Spain provided the acute and convalescent COVID-19 samples. PBMCs, B-cell-depleted T cells, or T cells provided the cDNA or gDNA that made up the material.

The table came from immunoSEQ multiplex PCR; TCRdb's copy has only in-frame clones and leaves some out. The data contain 250,000 or so clones, about 80% of them seen just once; the ten biggest clones take up approximately 1.9%. The ends lost 4 bases at V and 0 bases at J; junction bases unmatched: 5. Germline CDR1 and CDR2: MNHEY and SVGEGT. The CDR3 has 16 residues. The clonotype originates from a woman of 80 years or more with acute or convalescent COVID-19. Sequenced input: peripheral blood. This rearrangement joins TRBV6-2 or TRBV6-3 to TRBJ1-5, with 8 bases that match TRBD1. CDR3 coding DNA: TGTGCCAGCAGTTCGGACAGGGTAAATAGCAATCAGCCCCAGCATTTT. It encodes CASSSDRVNSNQPQHF.